This entry describes one T cell receptor beta chain. The antigen this receptor binds is unknown. There are no base qualities to consult, and no much larger clone falls within one base. These reads were obtained on an Illumina HiSeq 2500. TCR beta libraries were prepared by quantitative 5'-RACE with molecular barcodes. The paper's processing steps were these. Disease-linked TCR variants were identified with a new computational method built on a probabilistic model of VDJ rearrangement. TCRdb trimmed public reads at Q25 via fastp, called clones via MiXCR and kept in-frame beta chains. When rows share a CDR3 protein, they turn into one entry using the most common DNA and genes. Here the V and J calls rest on TCRdb's processing, not on the authors' analysis. The sample yields 500,000 to 650,000 distinct CDR3 sequences; roughly 5.2% were counted once. Of the sample, under 4.5% is held by the ten largest clones.

These data belong to a study of CD8 T cells in ankylosing spondylitis (dated by TCRdb to between 2016 and 2019). About the investigation overall: To find TCR variants linked to disease, the study profiled T cell receptor beta repertoires in ankylosing spondylitis patients and healthy donors. The full study cohort was made up of 25 ankylosing spondylitis patients and approximately 100 healthy donors. Peripheral blood samples were taken, and synovial fluid was additionally collected from ankylosing spondylitis patients.

What the research found in general, with its limitations: Blood from ankylosing spondylitis patients appeared to be characterized by a TCR beta motif made up of under ten highly homologous amino acid variants. In peripheral blood, the disease-linked clones were found at relatively low frequencies and had a CD8+ phenotype. Significant enrichment of the disease-linked clones was reported in matched synovial fluid samples from ankylosing spondylitis patients. Some motif variants had previously been reported in the synovial fluid and blood of reactive arthritis patients, which suggests shared mechanisms of disease initiation.

Cut back by 7 bases and 10 bases, the V and J ends lie 14 bases apart. The CDR3 measures 12 amino acids from cysteine to phenylalanine. Just the 36-base CDR3 DNA is kept, in frame starting at base 1. The germline V gene (reference sequence) sets CDR1 to DFQATT and CDR2 to SNEGSKA. The clonotype comes from a male donor with ankylosing spondylitis. The V and J genes are TRBV20-1 and TRBJ1-6, and perhaps TRBD1 as D gene, on 6 matching bases. Sequencing was carried out using blood, either unsorted or a sorted T cell fraction (not recorded which). The DNA sequence reads TGCAGTGGGGGGCTAATTCAATCACCCCTCCACTTT. It translates to CSGGLIQSPLHF.